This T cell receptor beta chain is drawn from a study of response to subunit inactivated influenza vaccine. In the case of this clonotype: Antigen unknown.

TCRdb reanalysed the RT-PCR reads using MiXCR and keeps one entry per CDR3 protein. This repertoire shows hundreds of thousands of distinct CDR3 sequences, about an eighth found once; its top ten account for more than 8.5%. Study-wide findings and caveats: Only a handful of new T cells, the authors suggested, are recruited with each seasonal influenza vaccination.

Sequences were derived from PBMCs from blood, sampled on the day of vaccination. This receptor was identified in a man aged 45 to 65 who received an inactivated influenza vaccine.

CDR3 protein: CASRPGTAPYEQYF. Written as DNA, the CDR3 is TGTGCCAGCCGGCCCGGGACGGCCCCCTACGAGCAGTACTTC. This chain connects TRBV6-5 to TRBJ2-7; D possibly matches TRBD1 or TRBD2 (5 bases each). The V gene lost 8 bases and the J gene lost 2 bases, with 16 bases spanning the gap. This CDR3 has 14 amino acids. Germline CDR1 and CDR2: MNHEY and SVGAGI.